One and the same sample provided the 29 T cell receptor beta chains below, sequenced in a study of cytomegalovirus exposure and HLA in healthy donors. Vbeta (60) and Jbeta (13) primers were used in the PCR. Sequencing was performed with immunoSEQ multiplex PCR; in TCRdb, only in-frame clones are kept and a portion is missing. This sample carries about 230,000 clones, about 88% of them seen once, and the ten largest clones take 0.2% to 0.25%. Specimen: PBMCs. These receptors originate from a girl aged 2-10 years in good health and CMV-seronegative.

V usage is TRBV6-5 and J usage is TRBJ2-5; D is unclear. The CDR3 loop spans 14 amino acids. Trimming removed 0 bases from V and 7 bases from J, with 12 bases in between. CDR1 MNHEY and CDR2 SVGAGI come from the germline V gene. CDR3 DNA: TGTGCCAGCAGTTACTCCTTAGAACGCGGGACCCAGTACTTC. This translates into CASSYSLERGTQYF.

The chain has TRBV15 and TRBJ2-3; D ambiguous. Per the germline V gene, CDR1 is LNHNV and CDR2 is YYDKDF (reference sequence). CDR3 length equals 14 residues. V lost 5 bases, J lost 3 bases, and 12 bases lay in between. The CDR3 loop reads CATSRIMRTDTQYF. DNA of the CDR3: TGTGCCACCAGCCGAATTATGAGAACAGATACGCAGTATTTT.

J is TRBJ2-5 and V is TRBV5-1; D is perhaps TRBD2 (5 bases). The V end was cut by 3 bases, the J end by 2 bases, with 17 bases between. Germline V gene sequence: CDR1 SGHRS, CDR2 YFSETQ. The CDR3 covers 16 residues. The CDR3 nucleotides are TGCGCCAGCAGCTCAAATGGAGGTGCAGTGCAAGAGACCCAGTACTTC. It codes for CASSSNGGAVQETQYF.

The chain joins TRBV5-1 to TRBJ1-2, with a tentative D call TRBD1 (5 bases). CDR3 size: 14 residues. Germline CDR1 is SGHRS and CDR2 is YFSETQ. V gave up 0 bases and J gave up 4 bases, with 10 bases separating them. The CDR3 reads CASSLGAGSYGYTF. The CDR3 bases are TGCGCCAGCAGCTTGGGGGCAGGGTCCTATGGCTACACCTTC.

The V call is TRBV6-6, the J call TRBJ2-5; D gene ambiguous. This CDR3 has 10 residues. The V gene lost 6 bases and the J gene lost 5 bases, with 4 bases spanning the gap. Germline V gene data show CDR1 as MNHNY and CDR2 as SVGAGI (reference sequence). The CDR3: CASSLETQYF. The DNA of the CDR3 is TGTGCCAGCAGCCTCGAGACCCAGTACTTC.

This clone was seen a few times. Other DNA variants within this sample encode the same CDR3. The V call is TRBV27, the J call TRBJ1-2; 7 bases fit TRBD1. The V gene end was trimmed by 2 bases and the J gene end by 5 bases; junction bases not matched to a gene: 2. The V gene's germline CDR1 is MNHEY and CDR2 SMNVEV (reference sequence). The CDR3 totals 13 residues. The CDR3 is CASSLQGGYGYTF. The CDR3 DNA sequence: TGTGCCAGCAGTTTACAGGGGGGATATGGCTACACCTTC.

The chain links TRBV25-1 to TRBJ2-2; TRBD2 agrees at 8 bases. Trimming took 4 bases from V and 3 from J; bases not matched to a gene: 4. Germline CDR1 MGHDK, CDR2 SYGVNS. This CDR3 comprises 15 residues. The CDR3 loop reads CASSARGLDTGELFF. The CDR3 DNA is TGTGCCAGCAGTGCCAGGGGACTAGACACCGGGGAGCTGTTTTTT.

A few counts support this clone. This chain links TRBV4-1 with TRBJ1-1; D call uncertain. This CDR3 spans 14 amino acids. Trimming left V 2 bases short and J 1 base short, with 8 bases between. Germline V CDR1 and CDR2: MGHRA, YSYEKL. The CDR3 nucleotides read TGCGCCAGCAGCCAATTATCCGGGAACACTGAAGCTTTCTTT. Residues: CASSQLSGNTEAFF.

The CDR3 spells CASSQEGGENNYGYTF. CDR3 in DNA: TGTGCCAGCAGCCAAGAGGGGGGGGAGAATAACTATGGCTACACCTTC. V is TRBV4-2 and J is TRBJ1-2, with D possibly matching TRBD1 (5 bases). Trimming left V 0 bases short and J 1 base short, with 12 bases between. Per the germline V gene, CDR1 is LGHNA and CDR2 is YNFKEQ. The CDR3 contains 16 residues.

The chain is built from TRBV29-1 and TRBJ1-2; D is uncertain. V lost 7 bases and J lost 0, with 9 bases in between. This CDR3 contains 12 residues. Germline values: CDR1 SQVTM, CDR2 ANQGSEA. In DNA form, the CDR3 reads TGCAGCGCCCTCTATACTAACTATGGCTACACCTTC. This gives the protein CSALYTNYGYTF.

The V call is TRBV18, the J call TRBJ2-2, with D maybe TRBD2 (6 bases). From germline, CDR1 is KGHSH and CDR2 LQKENI. The V gene lost 3 bases and the J gene lost 8 bases, with 10 bases spanning the gap. The CDR3 length is 13 residues. This CDR3 reads CASSPTGGGELFF. CDR3 nucleotides: TGTGCCAGCTCACCGACCGGAGGGGGGGAGCTGTTTTTT.

The chain links TRBV10-1 to TRBJ2-7; weak D call: TRBD2 (6 bases). Trimming took 0 bases from V and 7 from J, leaving 13 bases between them. The CDR3 is made up of 14 amino acids. Germline-derived CDR1 and CDR2 are WNHNN and SYGVQD (reference sequence). CDR3 sequence: CASSESGGAREQYF. The CDR3 DNA is TGCGCCAGCAGTGAGTCAGGAGGGGCGCGGGAGCAGTACTTC.

This clone was seen a single time. This chain joins TRBV2 and TRBJ1-2, with D unresolved. V lost 8 bases, J lost 6 bases, and 16 bases lay in between. The CDR3 has 13 amino acids. CDR1 is SNHLY, CDR2 FYNNEI, per germline. The CDR3 sequence: CASVVVMGHGYTF. The CDR3 coding sequence is TGTGCCAGCGTGGTAGTAATGGGCCATGGCTACACCTTC.

The chain joins TRBV30 to TRBJ1-1; no clear D. In germline, CDR1 is GTSNPN, CDR2 SVGIG (reference sequence). V lost 2 bases and J lost 2, with 3 bases in between. The CDR3 is 11 residues long. This chain's CDR3 is CAWSYNTEAFF. As DNA, the CDR3 is TGTGCCTGGAGTTATAACACTGAAGCTTTCTTT.

The rearrangement joins TRBV5-1 to TRBJ2-5, with TRBD2 matching 8 bases. The CDR3 contains 16 residues. After removal of 4 bases from V and 1 base from J, the junction contained 9 bases not matched to a gene. Germline V lookup: CDR1 SGHRS, CDR2 YFSETQ. CDR3 loop: CASSPAGTRAQETQYF. The DNA of the CDR3 is TGCGCCAGCAGCCCAGCCGGGACTAGGGCCCAAGAGACCCAGTACTTC.

V is TRBV30 and J is TRBJ1-1; D uncertain. Germline-derived CDR1 and CDR2 are GTSNPN and SVGIG (reference sequence). V dropped 0 bases and J dropped 5 bases, with 13 bases sitting between them. The CDR3 contains 14 residues. The CDR3 sequence: CAWSVQVGLTEAFF. The CDR3 DNA follows: TGTGCCTGGAGTGTACAAGTGGGCCTGACTGAAGCTTTCTTT.

Comment on this clone: This same CDR3 is encoded by further DNA sequences in the sample. The rearrangement uses TRBV20-1 and TRBJ2-3; D unclear. Germline V lookup: CDR1 DFQATT, CDR2 SNEGSKA (reference sequence). V was clipped by 3 bases and J by 5 bases, with 6 bases between them. This CDR3 region has 11 residues. The CDR3 sequence is CSASRGDTQYF. Here the CDR3 DNA reads TGCAGTGCTAGTAGAGGAGATACGCAGTATTTT.

This chain links TRBV18 with TRBJ2-2; 7 positions match TRBD2. V dropped 0 bases and J dropped 4; count of bases not matched to a gene: 5. Germline CDR1 KGHSH, CDR2 LQKENI. CDR3 size: 16 residues. CDR3 coding DNA: TGTGCCAGCTCACCACCGGCGGGAGAGGTCACCGGGGAGCTGTTTTTT. Translating gives CASSPPAGEVTGELFF. Complete variable domain (other parts from reference TRBV18 and TRBJ2-2): NAGVMQNPRHLVRRRGQEARLRCSPMKGHSHVYWYRQLPEEGLKFMVYLQKENIIDESGMPKERFSAEFPKEGPSILRIQQVVRGDSAAYFCASSPPAGEVTGELFFGEGSRLTVL.

This chain links TRBV7-2 with TRBJ2-7; 7 bases match TRBD1. The CDR3 totals 16 residues. The V segment lost 4 bases and the J segment 0 bases; nucleotides outside the gene matches: 9. Per the germline V gene, CDR1 is SGHTA and CDR2 is FQGNSA. The CDR3 is CASSSDRASNSYEQYF. Written as DNA, the CDR3 is TGTGCCAGCAGCTCTGACAGGGCATCTAACTCCTACGAGCAGTACTTC. The full variable domain, its missing parts supplied by reference TRBV7-2 and TRBJ2-7, is GAGVSQSPSNKVTEKGKDVELRCDPISGHTALYWYRQSLGQGLEFLIYFQGNSAPDKSGLPSDRFSAERTGGSVSTLTIQRTQQEDSAVYLCASSSDRASNSYEQYFGPGTRLTVT.

The chain couples TRBV7-2 to TRBJ1-5; a weak D match, TRBD1 (5 bases). Trimming stripped 3 bases from V and 4 bases from J, with 13 bases between. This CDR3 spans 15 amino acids. From germline, CDR1 is SGHTA and CDR2 FQGNSA. The CDR3 DNA reads as TGTGCCAGCAGCTTTCAGGGAGGCCCTAATCAGCCCCAGCATTTT. It translates to CASSFQGGPNQPQHF.

This chain joins TRBV7-8 and TRBJ1-6; 7 nucleotides line up with TRBD1. Germline lookup yields CDR1 SGHVS and CDR2 FQNEAQ. The CDR3 extends over 15 amino acids. V lost 5 bases to trimming and J lost 4 bases; unmatched junction nucleotides: 5. The CDR3 reads CASSARDSYNSPLHF. In nucleotides, the CDR3 is TGTGCCAGCAGCGCGCGGGACAGTTATAATTCACCCCTCCACTTT.

The V and J genes are TRBV6-6 and TRBJ2-3; 9 positions match TRBD2. Per germline, CDR1 MNHNY and CDR2 SVGAGI (reference sequence). The V and J ends lost 6 bases and 0 bases, in that order; junction bases with no gene match: 4. CDR3 length equals 15 residues. Here the CDR3 reads CASRASGISTDTQYF. DNA for the CDR3: TGTGCCAGCAGGGCTAGCGGGATTAGCACAGATACGCAGTATTTT.

The rearrangement joins TRBV30 to TRBJ1-6, with TRBD1 matching over 9 bases. CDR3 length: 17 amino acids. Germline V lookup: CDR1 GTSNPN, CDR2 SVGIG (reference sequence). J gave up 10 bases and V 0 bases, and 13 bases lay outside the gene matches. In DNA form, the CDR3 reads TGTGCCTGGAGTGTAGGGACAGGGTACCAGCGGGGGTCACCCCTCCACTTT. It encodes CAWSVGTGYQRGSPLHF. The entire variable domain, with the rest obtained from reference TRBV30 and TRBJ1-6, is as follows: SQTIHQWPATLVQPVGSPLSLECTVEGTSNPNLYWYRQAAGRGLQLLFYSVGIGQISSEVPQNLSASRPQDRQFILSSKKLLLSDSGFYLCAWSVGTGYQRGSPLHFGNGTRLTVT.

The genes are TRBV6-5 and TRBJ2-7; 9 bases map to TRBD1. Germline loops: CDR1 MNHEY, CDR2 SVGAGI. This CDR3 has 15 amino acids. The trim removed 2 bases at V and 3 bases at J, leaving 5 bases unmatched. CDR3 protein: CASSYLTGGGYEQYF. Here the CDR3 DNA reads TGTGCCAGCAGTTACCTCACAGGGGGCGGCTACGAGCAGTACTTC.

This clone was observed a handful of times. The V gene is TRBV30, the J gene TRBJ2-5; possible D gene TRBD2, 6 bases. Germline CDR1 and CDR2: GTSNPN and SVGIG (reference sequence). CDR3 length equals 12 residues. Trimming took off 7 bases at V and 3 bases at J, with 12 bases between the two ends. The CDR3 here is CASGLREETQYF. CDR3 nucleotide sequence: TGTGCCTCGGGACTTCGCGAAGAGACCCAGTACTTC.

The rearrangement joins TRBV18 to TRBJ2-2; 8 bases are a match to TRBD1. This CDR3 contains 19 residues. Trimming at V came to 3 bases and at J to 0 bases, leaving 12 bases not matched to a gene. Looked up from germline, CDR1 is KGHSH and CDR2 is LQKENI. The CDR3 loop reads CASSPRPGQDSPNTGELFF. Written as DNA, the CDR3 is TGTGCCAGCTCACCCCGGCCGGGACAGGACTCCCCGAACACCGGGGAGCTGTTTTTT.

J is TRBJ2-5 and V is TRBV4-1; 7 nucleotides agree with TRBD1. The J call may not be correct, given that the DNA end is closer to TRBJ2-7. This CDR3 has 15 residues. Per germline, CDR1 MGHRA and CDR2 YSYEKL. The DNA for the CDR3 is TGCGCCAGCAGCCCGACGACAGGGAACACCTACGAGCAGTACTTC. It yields the protein CASSPTTGNTYEQYF.

This chain links TRBV9 with TRBJ2-1, with TRBD2 identical over 13 bases. The CDR3 runs 15 residues. From germline, CDR1 is SGDLS and CDR2 YYNGEE. With 6 bases clipped from V and 7 bases from J, the junction kept 7 bases outside the gene matches. CDR3 nucleotide sequence: TGTGCCAGCAAAGAACTAGCGGGAGGGGGGAATGAGCAGTTCTTC. Protein: CASKELAGGGNEQFF.

The rearrangement links TRBV27 to TRBJ2-7, with TRBD2 matching over 9 bases. The V gene's germline CDR1 is MNHEY and CDR2 SMNVEV (reference sequence). Trimming removed 3 bases from V and 0 bases from J; junction bases left unmatched: 3. The CDR3 has 15 residues. CDR3 protein: CASSLSSGSSYEQYF. The CDR3 bases are TGTGCCAGCAGTTTGAGTAGCGGGAGCTCCTACGAGCAGTACTTC.